This T cell receptor (beta chain) was identified during a study of CD8+ T cells in alopecia areata (dated by TCRdb to 2016 to 2019). At the level of the whole study: The treated patients took part in an open-label pilot trial in which moderate-to-severe alopecia areata was treated with oral tofacitinib at 5 to 10 mg twice daily. Tofacitinib was administered for 6 to 18 months, and 6 months of follow-up off drug were then conducted to assess delayed response and recurrence. The study used high-throughput TCRbeta sequencing to examine T cell clonal expansion in alopecia areata, in both the C3H/HeJ mouse model and human patients. In humans, TCRbeta sequencing was performed on scalp tissue and on sorted CD4+ and CD8+ peripheral blood T cells from healthy controls and from patients with patchy or totalis/universalis alopecia areata. Tofacitinib-treated patients had biopsies at baseline and at 4 and 24 weeks of treatment, with a later scalp biopsy in several patients. Clonality in the scalp was compared among normal scalp (n=4), patchy alopecia areata scalp (n=8), and alopecia totalis/universalis scalp (n=8). RNA was obtained with the PAXgene miRNA kit for fixed scalp, the miRNeasy kit for PBMCs, and the RNeasy kit for mouse skin. TCRbeta CDR3 regions were amplified by immunoSEQ multiplex PCR using 35 Vbeta forward and 13 Jbeta reverse primers. What the research found in general, with its limitations: Compared with normal scalp, lesional scalp, particularly in alopecia totalis/universalis, had higher clonality and more expanded CD8+ clones, which suggests antigenic drive. Compared with mice, TCR sequences shared between patients were less clear, possibly partly because of HLA diversity across the patient population. Resident alphabeta T cells in normal human skin are also sequenced, complicating scalp TCR repertoire analysis, unlike mouse skin dominated by gammadelta T cells.

As encoded in the germline V gene, CDR1 is SQVTM while CDR2 is ANQGSEA. The junction shows trimming of 4 bases on V and 4 bases on J, plus 13 bases between the germline ends. The CDR3, cysteine through phenylalanine, is 13 amino acids long. The sequence is cut down to CDR3 DNA, 39 bases in frame from base 1. Explained via the paper, the time point label denotes: baseline before oral tofacitinib. Peripheral blood and lesional scalp punch biopsies were obtained from patients with alopecia areata. PBMCs were separated by density centrifugation and stained for CD3, CD4 and CD8, after which CD4+ and CD8+ T cells were sorted on a FACSAria. Receptor amplification or capture employed the immunoSEQ multiplex PCR assay. For TCR sequencing, RNA was extracted from every sample and reverse transcribed into cDNA to serve as template. SuperScript III was used for first-strand cDNA synthesis, primed with a 2:1 mix of oligo-dT and random hexamers. A synthetic immune receptor repertoire was used to gauge amplification bias, and whatever bias remained was removed computationally. The source study handled its data this way. After raw reads were preprocessed to remove errors, the CDR3 was defined following IMGT conventions as running from the conserved cysteine to phenylalanine. Clonality was calculated as 1 minus Shannon entropy normalized by log2 of the number of productive unique TCRs. Scalp TCRbeta sequences were cross-referenced with sorted blood CD4 and CD8 repertoires so that the CD4 or CD8 identity of scalp clones could be inferred. Not all clones reach the TCRdb copy of this immuneACCESS table, which keeps in-frame sequences only. Checked studies attribute under half of the gap to unresolved V genes and leave the rest unexplained. V, J and clone size reflect that table, while D and trimming were determined from the DNA. The sample contains more than 200,000 clones, less than 80% of them found a single time. The ten largest account for 1% to 1.5% of the sample.

About this clone itself: The specificity of this receptor is unknown. No base quality information exists; no much larger clone differs at one position.

The chain is encoded by TRBV29-1 joined to TRBJ1-1, with an unclear D gene assignment. Sequencing was performed on CD4+ T cells sorted from blood, taken at week 0. The receptor's source is a human donor with alopecia areata. The nucleotides read TGCAGCGTTGCTATCGGGGTAGGCACTGAAGCTTTCTTT. It specifies CSVAIGVGTEAFF.